This T cell receptor (beta chain) was profiled in a study of early T cells in non-severe SARS-CoV-2 infection. Molecules of cDNA were individually given unique molecular identifiers that were attached to them. MiXCR, applied by TCRdb to the 5' RACE reads, yields one record per CDR3 protein. Found here are about 60,000 distinct CDR3 sequences, around an eighth of them singletons; the top ten hold around 4.5%. This clonotype was seen at least ten times. CDR3 length equals 16 residues. Trimming took off 0 bases at V and 4 bases at J, with 11 bases between the two ends. Germline-derived CDR1 and CDR2 are SGHRS and YFSETQ.

The chain carries TRBV5-1 and TRBJ2-6, with D tentatively TRBD2 (6 bases). This TCR came from an adult who was a healthcare worker with PCR-confirmed SARS-CoV-2 infection or an uninfected control (not recorded which). The sample taken for sequencing was whole blood. CDR3 bases: TGCGCCAGCAGCTTGGTCGGGAGTTCGGGGGCCAACGTCCTGACTTTC. As protein: CASSLVGSSGANVLTF.